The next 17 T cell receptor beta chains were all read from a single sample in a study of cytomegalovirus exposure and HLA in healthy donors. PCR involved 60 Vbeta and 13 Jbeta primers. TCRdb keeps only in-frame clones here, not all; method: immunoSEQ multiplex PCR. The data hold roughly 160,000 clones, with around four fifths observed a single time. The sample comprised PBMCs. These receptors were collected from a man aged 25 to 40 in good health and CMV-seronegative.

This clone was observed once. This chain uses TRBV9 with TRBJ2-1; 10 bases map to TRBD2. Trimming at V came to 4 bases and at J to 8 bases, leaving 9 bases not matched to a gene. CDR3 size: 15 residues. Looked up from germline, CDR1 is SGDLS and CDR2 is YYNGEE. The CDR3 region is CASSQTSGVGDEQFF. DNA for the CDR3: TGTGCCAGCAGCCAAACTAGCGGGGTAGGCGATGAGCAGTTCTTC.

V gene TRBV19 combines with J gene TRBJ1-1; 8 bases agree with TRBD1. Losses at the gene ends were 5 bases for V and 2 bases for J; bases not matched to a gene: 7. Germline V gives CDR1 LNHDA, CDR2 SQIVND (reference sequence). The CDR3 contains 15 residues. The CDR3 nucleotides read TGTGCCAGTAGTGAGGACAGGGAACTAAACACTGAAGCTTTCTTT. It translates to CASSEDRELNTEAFF.

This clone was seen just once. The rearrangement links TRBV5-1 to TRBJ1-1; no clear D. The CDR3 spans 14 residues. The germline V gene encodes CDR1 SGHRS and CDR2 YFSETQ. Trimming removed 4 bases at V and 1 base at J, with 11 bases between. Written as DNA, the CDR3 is TGCGCCAGCAGCCAAACACCAGAGAACACTGAAGCTTTCTTT. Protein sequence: CASSQTPENTEAFF.

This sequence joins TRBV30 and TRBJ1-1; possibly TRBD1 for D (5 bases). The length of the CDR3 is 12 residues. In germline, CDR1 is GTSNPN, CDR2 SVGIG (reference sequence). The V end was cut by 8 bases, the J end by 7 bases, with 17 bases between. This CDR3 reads CAREGWDGEAFF. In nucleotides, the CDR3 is TGTGCCCGGGAGGGCTGGGACGGTGAAGCTTTCTTT. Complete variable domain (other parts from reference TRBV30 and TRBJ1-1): SQTIHQWPATLVQPVGSPLSLECTVEGTSNPNLYWYRQAAGRGLQLLFYSVGIGQISSEVPQNLSASRPQDRQFILSSKKLLLSDSGFYLCAREGWDGEAFFGQGTRLTVV.

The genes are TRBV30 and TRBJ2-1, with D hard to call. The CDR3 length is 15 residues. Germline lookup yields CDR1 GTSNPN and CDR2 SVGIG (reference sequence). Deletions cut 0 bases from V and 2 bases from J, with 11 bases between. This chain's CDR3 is CAWSVLPNPYNEQFF. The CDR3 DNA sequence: TGTGCCTGGAGTGTACTGCCGAACCCCTACAATGAGCAGTTCTTC.

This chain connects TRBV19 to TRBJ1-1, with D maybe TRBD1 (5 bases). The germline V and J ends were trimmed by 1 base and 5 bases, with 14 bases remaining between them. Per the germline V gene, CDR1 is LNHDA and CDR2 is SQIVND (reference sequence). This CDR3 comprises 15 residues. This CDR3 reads CASSIARGESTEAFF. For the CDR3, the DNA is TGTGCCAGTAGTATAGCCCGGGGGGAGTCTACTGAAGCTTTCTTT.

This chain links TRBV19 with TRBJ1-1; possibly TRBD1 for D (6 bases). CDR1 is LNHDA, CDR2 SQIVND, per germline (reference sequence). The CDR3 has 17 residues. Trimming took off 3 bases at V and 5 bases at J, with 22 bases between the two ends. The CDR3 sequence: CASSIKEGGSLRTEAFF. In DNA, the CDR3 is TGTGCCAGTAGTATTAAGGAGGGGGGGTCCCTAAGGACTGAAGCTTTCTTT.

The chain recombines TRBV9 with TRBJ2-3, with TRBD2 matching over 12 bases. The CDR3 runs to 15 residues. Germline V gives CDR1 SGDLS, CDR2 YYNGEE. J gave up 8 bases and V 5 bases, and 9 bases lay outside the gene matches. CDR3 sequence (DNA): TGTGCCAGCAGTCCTAGCGGGAGGGCCTCTGGTACGCAGTATTTT. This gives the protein CASSPSGRASGTQYF. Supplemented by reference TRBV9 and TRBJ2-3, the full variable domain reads DSGVTQTPKHLITATGQRVTLRCSPRSGDLSVYWYQQSLDQGLQFLIQYYNGEERAKGNILERFSAQQFPDLHSELNLSSLELGDSALYFCASSPSGRASGTQYFGPGTRLTVL.

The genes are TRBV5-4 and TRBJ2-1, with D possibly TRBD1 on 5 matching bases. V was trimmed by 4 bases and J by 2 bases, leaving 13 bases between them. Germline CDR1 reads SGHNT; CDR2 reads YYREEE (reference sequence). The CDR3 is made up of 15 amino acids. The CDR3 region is CASSIDSLTYNEQFF. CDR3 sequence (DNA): TGTGCCAGCAGCATAGACAGTTTGACCTACAATGAGCAGTTCTTC.

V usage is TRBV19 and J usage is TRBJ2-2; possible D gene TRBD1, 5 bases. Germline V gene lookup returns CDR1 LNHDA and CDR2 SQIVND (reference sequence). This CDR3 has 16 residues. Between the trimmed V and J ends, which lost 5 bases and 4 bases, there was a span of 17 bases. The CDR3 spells CASSPPRAGPTGELFF. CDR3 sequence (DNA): TGTGCCAGTAGTCCACCCCGAGCAGGGCCCACCGGGGAGCTGTTTTTT.

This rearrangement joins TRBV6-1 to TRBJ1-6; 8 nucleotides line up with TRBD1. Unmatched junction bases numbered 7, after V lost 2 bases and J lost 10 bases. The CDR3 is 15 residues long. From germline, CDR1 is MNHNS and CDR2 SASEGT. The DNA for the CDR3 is TGTGCCAGCAGTGAACGTGGCAGGGGGCCATCACCCCTCCACTTT. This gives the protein CASSERGRGPSPLHF.

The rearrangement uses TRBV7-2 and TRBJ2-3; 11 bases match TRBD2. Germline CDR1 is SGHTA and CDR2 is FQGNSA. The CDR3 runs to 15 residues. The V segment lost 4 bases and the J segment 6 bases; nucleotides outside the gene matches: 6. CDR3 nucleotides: TGTGCCAGCAGCTCCAGACTAGCGGGGCCCGATACGCAGTATTTT. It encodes CASSSRLAGPDTQYF.

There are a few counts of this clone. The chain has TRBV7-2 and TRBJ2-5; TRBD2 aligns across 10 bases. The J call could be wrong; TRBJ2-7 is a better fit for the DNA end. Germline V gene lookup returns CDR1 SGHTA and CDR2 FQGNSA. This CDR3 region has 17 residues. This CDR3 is CASSPPTGAGGYNEQYF. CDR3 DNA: TGTGCCAGCAGCCCACCCACCGGAGCGGGAGGGTATAACGAGCAGTACTTC.

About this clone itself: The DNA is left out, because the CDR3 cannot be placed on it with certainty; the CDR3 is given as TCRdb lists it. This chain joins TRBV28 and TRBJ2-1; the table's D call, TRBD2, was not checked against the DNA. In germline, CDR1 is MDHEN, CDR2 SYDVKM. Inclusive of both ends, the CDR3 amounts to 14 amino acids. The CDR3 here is CASSFLEIPAKQFF.

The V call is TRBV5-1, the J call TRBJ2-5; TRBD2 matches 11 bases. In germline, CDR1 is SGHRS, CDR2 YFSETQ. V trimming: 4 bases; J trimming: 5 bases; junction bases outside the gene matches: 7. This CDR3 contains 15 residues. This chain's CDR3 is CASSPTSGTQETQYF. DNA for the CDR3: TGCGCCAGCAGCCCGACTAGCGGGACCCAGGAGACCCAGTACTTC. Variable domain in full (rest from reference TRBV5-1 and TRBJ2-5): KAGVTQTPRYLIKTRGQQVTLSCSPISGHRSVSWYQQTPGQGLQFLFEYFSETQRNKGNFPGRFSGRQFSNSRSEMNVSTLELGDSALYLCASSPTSGTQETQYFGPGTRLLVL.

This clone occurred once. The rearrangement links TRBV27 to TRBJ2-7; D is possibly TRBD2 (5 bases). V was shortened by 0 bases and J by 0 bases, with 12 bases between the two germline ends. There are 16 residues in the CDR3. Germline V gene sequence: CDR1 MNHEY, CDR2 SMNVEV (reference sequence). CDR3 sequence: CASSLSPETSSYEQYF. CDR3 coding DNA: TGTGCCAGCAGTTTATCCCCGGAAACTAGCTCCTACGAGCAGTACTTC.

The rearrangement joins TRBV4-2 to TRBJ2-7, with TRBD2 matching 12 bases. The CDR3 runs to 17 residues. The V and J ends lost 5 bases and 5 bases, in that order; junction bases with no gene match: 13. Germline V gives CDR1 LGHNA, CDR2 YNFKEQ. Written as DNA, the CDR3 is TGTGCCAGCAGCTTGACTAGCGGGAGTACGACTGGGGACGAGCAGTACTTC. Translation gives CASSLTSGSTTGDEQYF.